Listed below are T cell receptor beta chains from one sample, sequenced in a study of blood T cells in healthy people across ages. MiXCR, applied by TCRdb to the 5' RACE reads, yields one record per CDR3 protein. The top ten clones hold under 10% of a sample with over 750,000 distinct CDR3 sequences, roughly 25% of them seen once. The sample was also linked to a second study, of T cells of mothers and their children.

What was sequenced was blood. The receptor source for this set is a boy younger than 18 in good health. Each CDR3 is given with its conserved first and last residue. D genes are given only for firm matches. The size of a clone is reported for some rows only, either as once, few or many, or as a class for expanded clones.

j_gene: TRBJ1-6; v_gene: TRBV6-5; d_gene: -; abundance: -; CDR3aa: CASSYITSYNSPLHF; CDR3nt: TGTGCCAGCAGTTACATCACCTCCTATAATTCACCCCTCCACTTT
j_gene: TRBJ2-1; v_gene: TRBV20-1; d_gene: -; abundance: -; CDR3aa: CSANVWDTTSNEQFF; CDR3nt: TGCAGTGCTAACGTCTGGGACACAACTTCCAATGAGCAGTTCTTC
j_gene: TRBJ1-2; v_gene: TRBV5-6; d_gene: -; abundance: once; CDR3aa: CASRLMSEGEWYGYTF; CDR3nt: TGTGCCAGCCGCTTGATGTCTGAGGGGGAATGGTATGGCTACACCTTC
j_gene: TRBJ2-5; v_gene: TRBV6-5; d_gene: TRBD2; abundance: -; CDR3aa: CASLGGGKTQYF; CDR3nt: TGTGCCAGCCTCGGGGGGGGGAAGACCCAGTACTTC
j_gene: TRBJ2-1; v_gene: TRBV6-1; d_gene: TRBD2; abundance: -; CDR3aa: CASSEGLLAGGSYNEQFF; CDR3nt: TGTGCCAGCAGTGAAGGGTTGCTAGCGGGAGGGTCCTACAATGAGCAGTTCTTC
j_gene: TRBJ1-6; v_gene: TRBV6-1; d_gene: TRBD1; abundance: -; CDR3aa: CASSAKSQTGSGSPLHF; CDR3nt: TGTGCCAGCAGTGCAAAGTCTCAGACAGGGTCTGGCTCACCCCTCCACTTT
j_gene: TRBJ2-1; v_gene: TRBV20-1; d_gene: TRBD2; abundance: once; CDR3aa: CSARVYGRAGFEQFF; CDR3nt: TGCAGTGCTAGAGTATACGGGAGGGCCGGGTTTGAGCAGTTCTTC
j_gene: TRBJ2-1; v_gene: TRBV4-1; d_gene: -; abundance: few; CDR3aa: CASSQEGGISYNEQFF; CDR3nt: TGCGCCAGCAGCCAAGAGGGCGGGATCTCCTACAATGAGCAGTTCTTC
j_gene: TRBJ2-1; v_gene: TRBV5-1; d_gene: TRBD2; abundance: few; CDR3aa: CASSTGTSNNEQFF; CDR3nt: TGCGCCAGCAGTACCGGGACTAGTAACAATGAGCAGTTCTTC
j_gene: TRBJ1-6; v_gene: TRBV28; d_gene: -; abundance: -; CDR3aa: CASSLFRGMRPPLHF; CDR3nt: TGTGCCAGCAGTTTGTTCAGGGGTATGCGGCCACCCCTCCACTTT
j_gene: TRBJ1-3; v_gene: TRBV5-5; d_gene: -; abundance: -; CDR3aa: CASSLAVLSGNTIYF; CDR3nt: TGTGCCAGCAGCTTGGCGGTACTCTCTGGAAACACCATATATTTT
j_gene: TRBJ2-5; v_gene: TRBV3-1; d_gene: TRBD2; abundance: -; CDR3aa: CASSPLTSGSPKTQYF; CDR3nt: TGTGCCAGCAGCCCCCTGACTAGCGGGAGTCCGAAGACCCAGTACTTC
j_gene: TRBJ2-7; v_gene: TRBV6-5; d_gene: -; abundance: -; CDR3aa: CASRDSRTTSVYF; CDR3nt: TGTGCCAGCAGGGACTCTCGGACCACATCAGTGTACTTC
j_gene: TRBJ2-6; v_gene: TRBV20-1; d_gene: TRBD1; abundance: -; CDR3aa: CSARNPGQMRGANVLTF; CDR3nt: TGCAGTGCTCGCAACCCGGGACAGATGCGTGGGGCCAACGTCCTGACTTTC
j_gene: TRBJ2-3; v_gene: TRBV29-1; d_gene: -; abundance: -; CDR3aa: CSVQGSGNTDTQYF; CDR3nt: TGCAGCGTGCAGGGGTCGGGGAACACAGATACGCAGTATTTT